One TCR beta chain is described in this entry. Its specificity is not known. The CDR3 runs to 14 residues. V lost 5 bases to trimming and J lost 4 bases, with 14 bases between them. Germline V CDR1 and CDR2: SGHTA, FQGNSA. This entry belongs to a study of blood T cells in healthy people across ages. Findings and limits, study-wide: Aged donors had fewer naive CD4+ cells and lower diversity than long-lived donors.

Then a second PCR, running about 7 to 11 cycles, was carried out with a sample-barcoded 5' primer and a J-beta primer mix. In TCRdb, the 5' RACE reads were re-called with MiXCR into one record per CDR3 protein. This sample has approximately 880,000 distinct CDR3 sequences, with 48% found just once. Sample donors were healthy Caucasian individuals that came from Russia, aged roughly 6 to 100. Each donor's blood draw was 8.5 to 10 milliliters of peripheral blood. Sequencing was done on a sample of blood. This TCR came from a man aged 30-40 years in good health. The V and J genes are TRBV7-2 and TRBJ1-2; D not resolved. The CDR3: CASSLGRTSYGYTF. DNA for the CDR3: TGTGCCAGCAGCCTAGGACGGACGAGCTATGGCTACACCTTC. Together with reference TRBV7-2 and TRBJ1-2, the CDR3 gives the full variable domain: GAGVSQSPSNKVTEKGKDVELRCDPISGHTALYWYRQSLGQGLEFLIYFQGNSAPDKSGLPSDRFSAERTGGSVSTLTIQRTQQEDSAVYLCASSLGRTSYGYTFGSGTRLTVV.